The 30 T cell receptor beta chains reported below all come from one sample, sequenced in a study of T cells after yellow fever vaccination. One entry per CDR3 protein, called by TCRdb with MiXCR from the 5' RACE reads. The profile covers about 73,000 distinct CDR3 sequences, with approximately 8% appearing a single time and 35% to 45% taken by the ten largest. This material consisted of CD8+ T cells sorted from PBMCs, taken on the day of the yellow fever booster vaccination. The receptors come from a man aged 25 to 40 who received the YFV17D yellow fever vaccine.

The chain is built from TRBV6-2 or TRBV6-3 and TRBJ2-5, with a weak D call TRBD1 (5 bases). CDR3 length: 15 residues. The germline gives CDR1 MNHEY, CDR2 SVGEGT. The ends were cut back, 2 bases at V and 0 bases at J, with 10 bases in the middle. CDR3 in amino acids: CASSYGRAYQETQYF. CDR3 coding DNA: TGTGCCAGCAGTTACGGCAGGGCGTACCAAGAGACCCAGTACTTC.

This clonotype was counted between two and nine times. The gene calls are TRBV4-1 and TRBJ2-7, with 7 nucleotides matching TRBD2. The CDR3 is 14 amino acids. After removal of 0 bases from V and 2 bases from J, the junction contained 1 base not matched to a gene. CDR1 and CDR2 (germline): MGHRA, YSYEKL. DNA of the CDR3: TGCGCCAGCAGCCAAGATGGGGGGGCCTACGAGCAGTACTTC. Translation: CASSQDGGAYEQYF.

This chain joins TRBV7-8 and TRBJ2-7, with D maybe TRBD2 (6 bases). This CDR3 region has 16 residues. Trimming cost V 5 bases and J 0 bases, with 17 bases left between them. Germline-derived CDR1 and CDR2 are SGHVS and FQNEAQ. The CDR3 coding sequence is TGTGCCAGCAGCCCCCGGGGAGGCGGGAACTCCTACGAGCAGTACTTC. Protein sequence: CASSPRGGGNSYEQYF. Complete variable domain (other parts from reference TRBV7-8 and TRBJ2-7): GAGVSQSPRYKVAKRGQDVALRCDPISGHVSLFWYQQALGQGPEFLTYFQNEAQLDKSGLPSDRFFAERPEGSVSTLKIQRTQQEDSAVYLCASSPRGGGNSYEQYFGPGTRLTVT.

V gene TRBV27 combines with J gene TRBJ2-7; no clear D. Germline assignment: CDR1 MNHEY and CDR2 SMNVEV (reference sequence). Trimming stripped 7 bases from V and 0 bases from J, with 7 bases between. The CDR3 consists of 12 residues. CDR3 DNA: TGTGCCAGCAATTCTCCCTCCTACGAGCAGTACTTC. This codes for CASNSPSYEQYF.

This clonotype rates as medium-sized. The chain employs TRBV15 and TRBJ2-7; the D gene is possibly TRBD1 (5 bases). Deletions cut 0 bases from V and 5 bases from J, with 11 bases between. There are 14 residues in the CDR3. Germline V gives CDR1 LNHNV, CDR2 YYDKDF (reference sequence). The CDR3 region is CATSRDGQGNEQYF. Written as DNA, the CDR3 is TGTGCCACCAGCAGAGATGGGCAGGGCAACGAGCAGTACTTC.

The genes are TRBV5-1 and TRBJ2-1; D is unclear. The CDR3 is 13 residues long. The germline gives CDR1 SGHRS, CDR2 YFSETQ. V lost 6 bases and J 6 bases, leaving 13 bases between the germline ends. The CDR3 coding sequence is TGCGCCAGCACCGGCGGATGGGGCAATGAGCAGTTCTTC. Protein product: CASTGGWGNEQFF.

This clonotype was counted a few times. The CDR3 nucleotides are TGCAGTGCGAGCGATGCGGGAGGGCCTTCCTACGAGCAGTACTTC. As protein: CSASDAGGPSYEQYF. This chain uses TRBV20-1 with TRBJ2-7; 9 bases fit TRBD2. The CDR3 is 15 residues long. Germline loops: CDR1 DFQATT, CDR2 SNEGSKA (reference sequence). Trimming took 6 bases from V and 1 from J; bases not matched to a gene: 10.

This clonotype has just a few counts. V and J are TRBV11-2 and TRBJ2-3, with D tentatively TRBD2 (7 bases). The CDR3 has 16 residues. V was trimmed by 5 bases and J by 0 bases, leaving 15 bases between them. Germline lookup yields CDR1 SGHAT and CDR2 FQNNGV. The CDR3 DNA sequence: TGTGCCAGCAGCCCAGGGGTAGCGGGTAGCACAGATACGCAGTATTTT. Translating gives CASSPGVAGSTDTQYF.

This clonotype showed up just a few times. The V gene is TRBV29-1, the J gene TRBJ2-1; 7 bases agree with TRBD1. J gave up 9 bases and V 8 bases, and 13 bases lay outside the gene matches. CDR1 and CDR2 (germline): SQVTM, ANQGSEA. The CDR3 is 13 residues long. CDR3 protein: CSPKSQGTGEQFF. CDR3 nucleotide sequence: TGCAGCCCCAAGTCACAGGGGACGGGTGAGCAGTTCTTC.

The chain employs TRBV19 and TRBJ2-1, with a weak D call TRBD2 (6 bases). Germline V CDR1 and CDR2: LNHDA, SQIVND (reference sequence). This CDR3 spans 13 amino acids. Between the trimmed V and J ends, which lost 10 bases and 0 bases, there was a span of 10 bases. The CDR3 here is CATTGDSYNEQFF. DNA for the CDR3: TGTGCCACAACGGGAGACTCCTACAATGAGCAGTTCTTC. Using reference TRBV19 and TRBJ2-1 for the parts outside the CDR3, the full variable domain is DGGITQSPKYLFRKEGQNVTLSCEQNLNHDAMYWYRQDPGQGLRLIYYSQIVNDFQKGDIAEGYSVSREKKESFPLTVTSAQKNPTAFYLCATTGDSYNEQFFGPGTRLTVL.

This chain uses TRBV7-6 with TRBJ2-7; D is perhaps TRBD1 (5 bases). Germline assignment: CDR1 SGHVS and CDR2 FNYEAQ. Trimming shortened V by 5 bases and J by 2 bases, and 16 bases separated the two germline ends. This CDR3 has 15 amino acids. The CDR3 is CASSQGPDRTYEQYF. In DNA, the CDR3 is TGTGCCAGCAGCCAGGGCCCCGACAGAACCTACGAGCAGTACTTC.

V and J are TRBV7-9 and TRBJ1-4; D unclear. V was shortened by 5 bases and J by 10 bases, with 11 bases between the two germline ends. This CDR3 has 12 residues. Germline values: CDR1 SEHNR, CDR2 FQNEAQ (reference sequence). CDR3 nucleotides: TGTGCCAGCAGCCTAGAGGCAGGAAAACTGTTTTTT. As protein: CASSLEAGKLFF.

This clonotype was observed a few times. The chain recombines TRBV3-1 with TRBJ2-5, with D possibly called TRBD1 or TRBD2 (6 bases each). V was cut by 1 base and J by 2 bases, with 8 bases left in between. This CDR3 region has 14 residues. Germline-derived CDR1 and CDR2 are LGHDT and YNNKEL (reference sequence). The CDR3 loop is CASSQGRGQETQYF. DNA for the CDR3: TGTGCCAGCAGCCAAGGGAGGGGGCAAGAGACCCAGTACTTC.

This clonotype was counted only a few times. V usage is TRBV9 and J usage is TRBJ2-7; 9 bases agree with TRBD2. V lost 4 bases to trimming and J lost 1 base; unmatched junction nucleotides: 6. The germline V gene encodes CDR1 SGDLS and CDR2 YYNGEE. The CDR3 has 15 amino acids. In DNA form, the CDR3 reads TGTGCCAGCAGCTCCACCGGACTAGCGTCCTACGAGCAGTACTTC. Encoded protein: CASSSTGLASYEQYF.

The J gene is TRBJ2-7, the V gene TRBV7-2; D ambiguous. This CDR3 spans 12 amino acids. V was cut by 4 bases and J by 2 bases, with 6 bases left in between. Germline V CDR1 and CDR2: SGHTA, FQGNSA. The DNA for the CDR3 is TGTGCCAGCAGCTATACCCCCTACGAGCAGTACTTC. It encodes CASSYTPYEQYF.

The V gene is TRBV4-1, the J gene TRBJ2-3; D remains unclear. V dropped 1 base and J dropped 9 bases, with 5 bases sitting between them. The CDR3 runs to 11 residues. In germline, CDR1 is MGHRA, CDR2 YSYEKL. The CDR3 nucleotides read TGCGCCAGCAGCCAAGTGGGGACGCAGTATTTT. This sequence encodes CASSQVGTQYF.

There are a few counts of this clonotype. This chain connects TRBV10-3 to TRBJ2-1, with 12 positions matching TRBD2. V trimming: 6 bases; J trimming: 7 bases; junction bases outside the gene matches: 10. Germline V gene lookup returns CDR1 ENHRY and CDR2 SYGVKD. The CDR3 consists of 16 residues. CDR3 nucleotide sequence: TGTGCCATCAGCTTTCCTGGACTAGCGGGAAATAATGAGCAGTTCTTC. Protein product: CAISFPGLAGNNEQFF.

V and J are TRBV5-1 and TRBJ1-4; TRBD1 might be the D (5 bases). V was trimmed by 0 bases and J by 3 bases, leaving 15 bases between them. The CDR3 sequence is 17 residues long. Germline CDR1 and CDR2: SGHRS and YFSETQ. The CDR3 coding sequence is TGCGCCAGCAGCTTGGAGCACGTGGGACTATCTAATGAAAAACTGTTTTTT. Encoded protein: CASSLEHVGLSNEKLFF.

This clonotype appeared many times. The CDR3 DNA reads TGTGCCAGCAGTTTCGGGGTTCCGAGCTCCTACGAGCAGTACTTC. Translating gives CASSFGVPSSYEQYF. The chain couples TRBV28 to TRBJ2-7; D possibly corresponds to TRBD2 (5 bases). The V gene's germline CDR1 is MDHEN and CDR2 SYDVKM. Trimming removed 3 bases from V and 0 bases from J, with 12 bases in between. The CDR3 spans 15 residues. The full variable domain, its missing parts supplied by reference TRBV28 and TRBJ2-7, is DVKVTQSSRYLVKRTGEKVFLECVQDMDHENMFWYRQDPGLGLRLIYFSYDVKMKEKGDIPEGYSVSREKKERFSLILESASTNQTSMYLCASSFGVPSSYEQYFGPGTRLTVT.

Only a few counts were recorded for this clonotype. V usage is TRBV5-6 and J usage is TRBJ2-2; D call uncertain. Germline CDR1 reads SGHDT; CDR2 reads YYEEEE. The CDR3 totals 13 residues. The germline V and J ends were trimmed by 4 bases and 7 bases, with 11 bases remaining between them. Written as DNA, the CDR3 is TGTGCCAGCAGCCTTATGGGCGGCGGGGAGCTGTTTTTT. It specifies CASSLMGGGELFF.

At least ten counts were recorded for this clonotype. The chain recombines TRBV25-1 with TRBJ2-3; D remains ambiguous. With 6 bases removed from V and 0 bases from J, the gap between germline ends came to 7 bases. Germline CDR1 is MGHDK and CDR2 is SYGVNS. The CDR3 is 13 amino acids. CDR3 residues: CASRGKSTDTQYF. CDR3 in DNA: TGTGCCAGCAGGGGTAAGAGCACAGATACGCAGTATTTT.

This clonotype has just a few counts. The chain links TRBV11-2 to TRBJ2-1; 10 nucleotides align to TRBD2. Germline values: CDR1 SGHAT, CDR2 FQNNGV. This CDR3 is built from 15 residues. Trimming took 5 bases from V and 4 from J; bases not matched to a gene: 5. As DNA, the CDR3 is TGTGCCAGCAGCCCAGGACTAGCGGCGTACAATGAGCAGTTCTTC. Amino acids: CASSPGLAAYNEQFF.

This clonotype was seen a few times. The rearrangement joins TRBV25-1 to TRBJ2-7, with TRBD2 matching over 12 bases. J gave up 6 bases and V 10 bases, and 10 bases lay outside the gene matches. The CDR3 length is 14 residues. Germline V gives CDR1 MGHDK, CDR2 SYGVNS. Here the CDR3 DNA reads TGTGCCACCAAAGGACTAGCGGGAACCGCCGAGCAGTACTTC. Translated, it gives CATKGLAGTAEQYF.

The V gene is TRBV6-5, the J gene TRBJ2-1, with 8 positions matching TRBD2. V gave up 5 bases and J gave up 1 base; unmatched junction bases: 7. CDR1 is MNHEY, CDR2 SVGAGI, per germline. The CDR3 has 16 amino acids. The CDR3 sequence: CASSRVAGPSYNEQFF. For the CDR3, the DNA is TGTGCCAGCAGTAGAGTAGCGGGACCATCCTACAATGAGCAGTTCTTC.

In this sample, this clonotype is medium-sized. V is TRBV4-2 and J is TRBJ2-5; 9 bases align to TRBD2. Per the germline V gene, CDR1 is LGHNA and CDR2 is YNFKEQ. CDR3 length equals 17 residues. V shed 0 bases, J shed 4 bases, and the junction held 9 bases outside the gene matches. The CDR3 nucleotides are TGTGCCAGCAGCCAAGATCGCGATAGCGGGAGTTCAGAGACCCAGTACTTC. Translation gives CASSQDRDSGSSETQYF.

The sample holds a few counts of this clonotype. The rearrangement joins TRBV5-6 to TRBJ2-1; possibly TRBD1 for D (6 bases). The CDR3 is 15 amino acids. V lost 3 bases to trimming and J lost 2 bases, with 12 bases between them. CDR1 is SGHDT and CDR2 is YYEEEE in the germline V gene. The CDR3 region is CASSYRDTTYNEQFF. The CDR3 nucleotides are TGTGCCAGCAGCTACCGGGACACTACCTACAATGAGCAGTTCTTC.

This clonotype was found a few times. CDR3 protein: CASLREPYEQYF. The CDR3 nucleotides read TGTGCCAGCTTGCGGGAGCCATACGAGCAGTACTTC. V usage is TRBV28 and J usage is TRBJ2-7; 7 bases agree with TRBD2. J gave up 4 bases and V 8 bases, and 5 bases lay outside the gene matches. This CDR3 is 12 amino acids long. Per germline, CDR1 MDHEN and CDR2 SYDVKM.

This sequence joins TRBV5-6 and TRBJ2-1; perhaps D is TRBD1 or TRBD2 (5 bases each). CDR3 size: 14 residues. V was pared by 4 bases and J by 10 bases, with 18 bases between. In germline, CDR1 is SGHDT, CDR2 YYEEEE. This CDR3 reads CASSPGTPSGEQFF. The CDR3 bases are TGTGCCAGCAGCCCCGGGACGCCTAGTGGGGAGCAGTTCTTC.

V is TRBV9 and J is TRBJ2-1; D uncertain. The CDR3 loop spans 13 amino acids. Germline lookup yields CDR1 SGDLS and CDR2 YYNGEE. V shed 4 bases and J shed 3 bases, with 8 bases lying between them. The CDR3 loop reads CASSFGVYNEQFF. The CDR3 nucleotides are TGTGCCAGCAGCTTTGGAGTCTACAATGAGCAGTTCTTC.

This chain connects TRBV20-1 to TRBJ2-7; D tentatively reads TRBD1 or TRBD2 (6 bases each). Deletions cut 3 bases from V and 4 bases from J, with 19 bases between. Germline V gene sequence: CDR1 DFQATT, CDR2 SNEGSKA (reference sequence). This CDR3 has 15 amino acids. The CDR3 loop is CSASPQRGRSYEQYF. CDR3 bases: TGCAGTGCTAGTCCCCAACGGGGGCGCTCGTACGAGCAGTACTTC.